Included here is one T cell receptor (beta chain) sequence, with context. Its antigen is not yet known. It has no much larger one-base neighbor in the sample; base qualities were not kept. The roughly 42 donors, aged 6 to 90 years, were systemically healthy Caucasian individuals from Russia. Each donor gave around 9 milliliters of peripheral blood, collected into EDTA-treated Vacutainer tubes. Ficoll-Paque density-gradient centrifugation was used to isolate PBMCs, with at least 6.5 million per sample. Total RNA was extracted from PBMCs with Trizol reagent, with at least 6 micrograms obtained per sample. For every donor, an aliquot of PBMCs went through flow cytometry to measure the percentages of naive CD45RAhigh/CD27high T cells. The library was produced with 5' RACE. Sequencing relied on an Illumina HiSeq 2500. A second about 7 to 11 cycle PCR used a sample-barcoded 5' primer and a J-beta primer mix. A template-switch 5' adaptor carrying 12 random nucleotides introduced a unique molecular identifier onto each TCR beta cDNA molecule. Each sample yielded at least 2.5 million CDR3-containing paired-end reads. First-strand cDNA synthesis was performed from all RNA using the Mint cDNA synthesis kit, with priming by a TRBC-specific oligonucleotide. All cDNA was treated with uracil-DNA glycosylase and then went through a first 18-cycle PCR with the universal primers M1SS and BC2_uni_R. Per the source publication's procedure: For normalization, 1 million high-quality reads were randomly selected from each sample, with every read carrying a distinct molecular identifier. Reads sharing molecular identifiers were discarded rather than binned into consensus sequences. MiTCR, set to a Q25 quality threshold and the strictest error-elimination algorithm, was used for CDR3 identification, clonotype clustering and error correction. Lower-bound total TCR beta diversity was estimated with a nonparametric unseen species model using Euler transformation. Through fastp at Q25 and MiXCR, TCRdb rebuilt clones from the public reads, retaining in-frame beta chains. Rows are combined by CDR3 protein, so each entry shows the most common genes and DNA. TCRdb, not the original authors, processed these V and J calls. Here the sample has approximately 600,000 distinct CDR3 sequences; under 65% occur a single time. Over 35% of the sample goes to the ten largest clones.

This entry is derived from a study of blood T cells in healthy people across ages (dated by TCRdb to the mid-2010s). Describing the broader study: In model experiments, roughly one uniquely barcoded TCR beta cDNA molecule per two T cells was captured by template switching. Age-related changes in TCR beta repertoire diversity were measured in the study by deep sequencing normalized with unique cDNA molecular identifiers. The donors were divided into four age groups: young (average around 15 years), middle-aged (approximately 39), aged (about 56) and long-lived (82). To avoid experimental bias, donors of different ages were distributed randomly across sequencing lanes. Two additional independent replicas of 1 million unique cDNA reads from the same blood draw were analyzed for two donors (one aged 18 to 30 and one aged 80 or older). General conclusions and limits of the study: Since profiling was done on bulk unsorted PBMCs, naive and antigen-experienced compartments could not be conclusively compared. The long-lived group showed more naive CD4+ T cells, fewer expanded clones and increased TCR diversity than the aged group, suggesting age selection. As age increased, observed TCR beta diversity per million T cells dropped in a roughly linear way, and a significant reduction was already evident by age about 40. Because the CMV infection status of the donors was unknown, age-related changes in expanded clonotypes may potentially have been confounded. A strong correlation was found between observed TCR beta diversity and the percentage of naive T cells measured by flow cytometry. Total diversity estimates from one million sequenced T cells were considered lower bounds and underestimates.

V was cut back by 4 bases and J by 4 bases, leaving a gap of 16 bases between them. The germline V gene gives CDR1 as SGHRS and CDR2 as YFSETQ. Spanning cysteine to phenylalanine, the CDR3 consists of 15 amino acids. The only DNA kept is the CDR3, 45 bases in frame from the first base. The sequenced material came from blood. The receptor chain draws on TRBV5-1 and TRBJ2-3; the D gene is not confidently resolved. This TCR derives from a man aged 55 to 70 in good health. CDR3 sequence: CASSQSRAAADTQYF. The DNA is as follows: TGCGCCAGCAGCCAGTCAAGGGCCGCGGCAGATACGCAGTATTTT.